Given below is one T cell receptor (beta chain) in context. Its cognate antigen is unknown. This sample stems from a study of CD4 T cells in relation to SARS-CoV-2 and coronaviruses. On the study more broadly: The negative reference was HIV-1 Nef peptide pool or peptide-free culture.

The unexposed donors gave CD4+ T cells in about 2011-2019, prior to COVID-19. CD4+ T cells were isolated from the cells after 10 days of culture. Unexposed-donor CD4+ T cells were probed with SARS-CoV-2 S/N and four cold-coronavirus spikes, cells permitting. CDR3 length equals 17 residues. Here immunoSEQ multiplex PCR was the method, and the copy in TCRdb shows in-frame clones only, minus some. The sample includes just under 20,000 clones, around 80% of them seen just once. This receptor was obtained from a human donor in good health. The rearrangement links TRBV21-1 to TRBJ1-1; no check of the table's D call, TRBD1, against the DNA was made. TRBV21-1 is classified as a pseudogene. The sequenced sample was CD4+ T cells from PBMCs, cultured in vitro. The CDR3 DNA sequence: TGTGCCAGCAGCAAAGTCATCCCCGGGACAACAAACACTGAAGCTTTCTTT. Encoded protein: CASSKVIPGTTNTEAFF.